The 5 T cell receptor beta chains below come from one sample, sequenced in a study of shared clonotypes between healthy human individuals. TCRdb's copy holds only in-frame clones and misses some; the assay was immunoSEQ multiplex PCR. The table has a few million clones, approximately 94% seen once; the top ten hold over 0.12%. The sequencing sample was made of naive CD4+ T cells sorted from blood. The subset is: CD45RA+ positively selected. The receptors shown here come from a man between 18 and 35 years old in good health.

The CDR3 is CASSSGGGQGQYF. The DNA for the CDR3 is TGTGCCAGCAGCTCCGGGGGGGGGCAGGGTCAATACTTC. The V gene is TRBV6-6, the J gene TRBJ2-7; TRBD2 matches 8 bases. CDR1 is MNHNY and CDR2 is SVGAGI in the germline V gene (reference sequence). This CDR3 region has 13 residues. Trimming removed 6 bases from V and 13 bases from J; junction bases left unmatched: 14.

V gene TRBV10-1 combines with J gene TRBJ1-6; no definite D call. Deletions cut 4 bases from V and 6 bases from J, with 7 bases between. The CDR3 consists of 13 residues. Germline V gene data show CDR1 as WNHNN and CDR2 as SYGVQD (reference sequence). The CDR3 reads CASSVMTNSPLHF. In DNA form, the CDR3 reads TGCGCCAGCAGTGTTATGACTAATTCACCCCTCCACTTT.

The gene calls are TRBV6-5 and TRBJ2-7, with 7 bases that match TRBD1. The ends lost 0 bases at V and 4 bases at J; junction bases unmatched: 3. Germline loops: CDR1 MNHEY, CDR2 SVGAGI. This CDR3 is built from 14 residues. The DNA for the CDR3 is TGTGCCAGCAGTTACTCGACAGGGAAGTACGAGCAGTACTTC. Translating it yields CASSYSTGKYEQYF.

With respect to this clone: Other DNA sequences from this sample encode an identical CDR3 as well. The V call is TRBV9, the J call TRBJ2-3; 10 bases map to TRBD2. CDR1 is SGDLS, CDR2 YYNGEE, per germline. CDR3 length: 15 amino acids. V lost 6 bases to trimming and J lost 1 base; unmatched junction nucleotides: 5. The CDR3 loop is CASTRTSGRTDTQYF. The CDR3 DNA follows: TGTGCCAGCACGAGGACTAGCGGCCGCACAGATACGCAGTATTTT. The entire variable domain, with the rest obtained from reference TRBV9 and TRBJ2-3, is as follows: DSGVTQTPKHLITATGQRVTLRCSPRSGDLSVYWYQQSLDQGLQFLIQYYNGEERAKGNILERFSAQQFPDLHSELNLSSLELGDSALYFCASTRTSGRTDTQYFGPGTRLTVL.

The chain uses TRBV7-2 and TRBJ2-4; D gene ambiguous. CDR3 size: 15 residues. V lost 5 bases, J lost 1 base, and 12 bases lay in between. CDR1 and CDR2 from the germline V gene are SGHTA and FQGNSA. CDR3 in amino acids: CASSKDSFAKNIQYF. The CDR3 DNA reads TGTGCCAGCAGCAAGGATTCATTCGCCAAAAACATTCAGTACTTC.